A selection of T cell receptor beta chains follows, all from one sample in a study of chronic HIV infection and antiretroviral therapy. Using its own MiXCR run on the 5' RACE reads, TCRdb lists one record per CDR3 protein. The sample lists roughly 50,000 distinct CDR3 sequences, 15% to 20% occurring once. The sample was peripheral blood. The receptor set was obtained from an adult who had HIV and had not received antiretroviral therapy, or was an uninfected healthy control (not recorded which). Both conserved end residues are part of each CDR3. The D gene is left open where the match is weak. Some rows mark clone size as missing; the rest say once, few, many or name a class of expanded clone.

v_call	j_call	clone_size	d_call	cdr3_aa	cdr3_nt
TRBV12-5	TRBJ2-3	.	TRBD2	CASGTGLASTDTQYF	TGTGCTAGTGGTACGGGACTAGCGAGCACAGATACGCAGTATTTT
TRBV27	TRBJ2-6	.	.	CASSFGGANVLTF	TGTGCCAGCAGTTTCGGCGGGGCCAACGTCCTGACTTTC
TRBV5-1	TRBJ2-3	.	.	CASSFQGSTDTQYF	TGCGCCAGCAGCTTCCAAGGGTCGACAGATACGCAGTATTTT
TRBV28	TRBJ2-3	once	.	CASSGAPSTDTQYF	TGTGCCAGTTCAGGGGCGCCCAGCACAGATACGCAGTATTTT
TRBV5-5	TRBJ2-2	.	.	CASSLGDRTWSGELFF	TGTGCCAGCAGCTTGGGAGACAGAACTTGGAGCGGGGAGCTGTTTTTT
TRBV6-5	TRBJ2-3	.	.	CASSSRGIRLSSTDTQYF	TGTGCCAGCAGTTCACGGGGCATCCGATTAAGTAGCACAGATACGCAGTATTTT
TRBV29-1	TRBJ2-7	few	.	CSVLGQGRAYEQYF	TGCAGCGTTCTAGGTCAGGGGCGCGCCTACGAGCAGTACTTC
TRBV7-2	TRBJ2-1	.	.	CASRKPGSSYNEQFF	TGTGCCAGCAGAAAACCCGGAAGCTCCTACAATGAGCAGTTCTTC
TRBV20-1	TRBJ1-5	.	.	CSARGRGGDQPQHF	TGCAGTGCGAGAGGGCGGGGAGGCGATCAGCCCCAGCATTTT
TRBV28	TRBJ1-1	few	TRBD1	CASSLYGQGRVTEAFF	TGTGCCAGCAGTTTATACGGACAGGGGAGGGTCACTGAAGCTTTCTTT
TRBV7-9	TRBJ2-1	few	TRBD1	CATGQGGNEQFF	TGTGCCACCGGACAGGGGGGGAATGAGCAGTTCTTC
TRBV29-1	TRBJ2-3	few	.	CSAGDLTDTQYF	TGCAGCGCAGGAGATTTGACAGATACGCAGTATTTT
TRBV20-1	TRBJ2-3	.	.	CSANRAGSTDTQYF	TGCAGTGCCAACAGGGCAGGGAGCACAGATACGCAGTATTTT
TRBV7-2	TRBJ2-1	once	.	CASSLRGGVGEQFF	TGTGCCAGCAGCTTAAGGGGTGGGGTAGGGGAGCAGTTCTTC
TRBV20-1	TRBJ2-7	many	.	CSARLNRAYEQYF	TGCAGTGCTAGGTTGAACAGGGCTTACGAGCAGTACTTC
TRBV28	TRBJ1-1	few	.	CASTLRGGWDTEAFF	TGTGCCAGCACTCTTAGGGGGGGCTGGGACACTGAAGCTTTCTTT
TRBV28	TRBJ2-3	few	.	CASSSHTDTQYF	TGTGCCAGCAGTAGTCACACAGATACGCAGTATTTT
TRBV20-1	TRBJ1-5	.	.	CSASEGPGANQPQHF	TGCAGTGCTTCGGAGGGCCCCGGGGCCAATCAGCCCCAGCATTTT
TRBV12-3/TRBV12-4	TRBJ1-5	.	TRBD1	CASSQQGISNQPQHF	TGTGCCAGCAGTCAACAGGGGATTAGCAATCAGCCCCAGCATTTT
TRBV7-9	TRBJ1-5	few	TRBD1	CASSLGVPGQGKQPQHF	TGTGCCAGCAGCTTAGGGGTCCCGGGACAGGGTAAACAGCCCCAGCATTTT
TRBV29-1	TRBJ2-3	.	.	CSALPGWGDTQYF	TGCAGCGCCCTCCCGGGGTGGGGAGATACGCAGTATTTT
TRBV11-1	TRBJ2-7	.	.	CASSFAPQYEQYF	TGTGCCAGCAGCTTCGCCCCCCAGTACGAGCAGTACTTC
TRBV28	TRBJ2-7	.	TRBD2	CASSTSGRPYEQYF	TGTGCCAGCAGCACTAGCGGGAGACCCTACGAGCAGTACTTC
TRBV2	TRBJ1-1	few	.	CASTGHNTEAFF	TGTGCCAGCACTGGACACAACACTGAAGCTTTCTTT
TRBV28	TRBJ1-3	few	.	CASSPLGTTGNTIYF	TGTGCCAGCAGTCCCCTGGGGACCACCGGAAACACCATATATTTT
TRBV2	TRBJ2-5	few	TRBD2	CASSKRAGARAETQYF	TGTGCCAGCAGTAAGAGGGCGGGAGCTCGCGCAGAGACCCAGTACTTC
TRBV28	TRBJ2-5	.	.	CASSPQGGGPQETQYF	TGTGCCAGCAGTCCTCAGGGAGGCGGGCCCCAAGAGACCCAGTACTTC
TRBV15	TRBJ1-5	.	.	CATSRDLQVNQPQHF	TGTGCCACCAGCAGAGATTTACAGGTCAATCAGCCCCAGCATTTT
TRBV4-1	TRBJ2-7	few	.	CASSQVGEYEQYF	TGCGCCAGCAGCCAAGTTGGGGAGTACGAGCAGTACTTC
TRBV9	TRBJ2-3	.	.	CASSVGQATDTQYF	TGTGCCAGCAGCGTAGGTCAGGCCACAGATACGCAGTATTTT
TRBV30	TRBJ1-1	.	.	CAWSVLTEAFF	TGTGCCTGGAGTGTACTCACTGAAGCTTTCTTT
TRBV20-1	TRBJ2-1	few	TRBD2	CSVPGPSGIYNEQFF	TGCAGCGTTCCAGGCCCTAGCGGGATATACAATGAGCAGTTCTTC
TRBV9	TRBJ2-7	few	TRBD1	CASSGTGGRYEQYF	TGTGCCAGCAGCGGGACAGGGGGCAGGTACGAGCAGTACTTC
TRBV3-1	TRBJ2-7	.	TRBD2	CASSQVEGRAEQYF	TGTGCCAGCAGCCAAGTAGAGGGGAGGGCCGAGCAGTACTTC
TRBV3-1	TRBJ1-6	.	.	CASSQGRASPLHF	TGTGCCAGCAGCCAAGGACGGGCTTCACCCCTCCACTTT
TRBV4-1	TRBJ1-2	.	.	CASSQGFGIPNYGYTF	TGCGCCAGCAGCCAAGGTTTCGGAATACCTAACTATGGCTACACCTTC
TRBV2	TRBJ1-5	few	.	CASSGRVGNQPQHF	TGTGCCAGCAGTGGCAGGGTGGGCAATCAGCCCCAGCATTTT
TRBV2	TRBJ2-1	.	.	CASREERWEQFF	TGTGCCAGCAGGGAAGAGAGGTGGGAGCAGTTCTTC
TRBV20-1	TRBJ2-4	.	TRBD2	CSAQAGLTKNIQYF	TGCAGTGCCCAAGCGGGACTTACCAAAAACATTCAGTACTTC
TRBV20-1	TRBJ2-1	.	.	CSAKGSFDEQFF	TGCAGTGCTAAGGGTAGCTTCGATGAGCAGTTCTTC
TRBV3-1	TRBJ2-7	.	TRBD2	CASRRLAGGLSEQYF	TGTGCCAGCAGGAGGCTAGCGGGAGGTTTAAGCGAGCAGTACTTC
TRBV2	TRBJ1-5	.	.	CASSEAAEIQPQHF	TGTGCCAGCAGTGAAGCGGCAGAGATACAGCCCCAGCATTTT
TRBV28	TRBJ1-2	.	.	CASTDPRGRLRGYTF	TGTGCCAGCACGGATCCGAGGGGCCGGCTACGTGGCTACACCTTC
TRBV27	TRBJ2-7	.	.	CASSRGGSATATYEQYF	TGTGCCAGCAGTAGAGGAGGATCGGCGACGGCTACCTACGAGCAGTACTTC
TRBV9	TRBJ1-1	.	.	CASSVEVRTEAFF	TGTGCCAGCAGCGTAGAGGTTCGGACTGAAGCTTTCTTT
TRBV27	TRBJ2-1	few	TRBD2	CASNDRTSGKNEQFF	TGTGCCAGCAACGATAGGACTAGCGGGAAGAATGAGCAGTTCTTC
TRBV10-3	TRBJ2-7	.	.	CAITTGTETYEQYF	TGTGCCATTACGACCGGGACGGAAACCTACGAGCAGTACTTC
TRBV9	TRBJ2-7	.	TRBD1	CASSVTGAWYEQYF	TGTGCCAGCAGCGTAACAGGGGCATGGTATGAGCAGTACTTC
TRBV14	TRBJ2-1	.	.	CASSQEARGGLNEQFF	TGTGCCAGCAGCCAGGAGGCCCGAGGCGGCTTGAATGAGCAGTTCTTC
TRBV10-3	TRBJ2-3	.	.	CAISGTTDTQYF	TGTGCCATCAGTGGCACCACAGATACGCAGTATTTT
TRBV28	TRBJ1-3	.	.	CASSLPSGNTIYF	TGTGCCAGCAGTTTACCCTCTGGAAACACCATATATTTT
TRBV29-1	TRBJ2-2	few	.	CSVHPLGDTGELFF	TGCAGCGTCCACCCCCTAGGGGACACCGGGGAGCTGTTTTTT
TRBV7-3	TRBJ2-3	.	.	CASSLSGLTDTQYF	TGTGCCAGCAGCTTGTCGGGACTCACAGATACGCAGTATTTT
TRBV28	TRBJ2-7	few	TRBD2	CASSFFLAGLTYEQYF	TGTGCCAGCAGTTTTTTTCTAGCGGGCCTCACCTACGAGCAGTACTTC
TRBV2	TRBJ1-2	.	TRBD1	CASSAGGTGSYGDTF	TGTGCCAGCAGTGCAGGGGGGACAGGGTCCTATGGCGACACCTTC
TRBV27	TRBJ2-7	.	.	CASQIYLPLYEQYF	TGTGCCAGCCAAATCTACCTTCCACTGTACGAGCAGTACTTC
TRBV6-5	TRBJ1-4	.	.	CASSPSGGEKLFF	TGTGCCAGCAGTCCCAGCGGAGGAGAAAAACTGTTTTTT
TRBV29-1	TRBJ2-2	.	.	CSVAWVQNTGELFF	TGCAGCGTTGCATGGGTACAGAACACCGGGGAGCTGTTTTTT
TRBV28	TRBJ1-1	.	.	CASSSGSENTEAFF	TGTGCCAGCAGTTCTGGGAGCGAGAACACTGAAGCTTTCTTT
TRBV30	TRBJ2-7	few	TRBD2	CAWSWREPLYEQYF	TGTGCCTGGAGTTGGCGGGAGCCCCTCTACGAGCAGTACTTC